This T cell receptor (beta chain) derives from a study of T cell changes during pregnancy in multiple sclerosis. CDR1 and CDR2 (germline): GTSNPN, SVGIG (reference sequence). The CDR3 is 14 residues long. The trim removed 2 bases at V and 9 bases at J, leaving 5 bases unmatched. In this sample, this clone turned up once. The table came from immunoSEQ multiplex PCR; TCRdb's copy has only in-frame clones and leaves some out. The data show tens of thousands of clones, with roughly 92% seen just once and 2% held by the top ten. This TCR was sampled from a female donor with multiple sclerosis, enrolled in a pregnancy study. The sample in question was peripheral blood, obtained in the second trimester of pregnancy. The V and J genes are TRBV30 and TRBJ2-1, with TRBD1 matching over 12 bases. Here the CDR3 reads CAWSLGQGAGEQFF. The CDR3 DNA sequence: TGTGCCTGGAGTTTGGGACAGGGGGCAGGTGAGCAGTTCTTC.